This T cell receptor beta chain was documented in a study of TIL therapy for anti-PD-1-resistant metastatic lung cancer (dated by TCRdb to about 2021). For the wider study: Tumors were harvested before any PD-1/PD-L1 blockade; patients then received nivolumab, and those progressing received lymphodepletion, expanded TIL infusion and IL-2. Most of the cohort had lung adenocarcinoma, a handful of tumors were EGFR-mutant and two were ALK-rearranged, and half of the patients were current or former smokers. Clonotypes were tracked across tumor, expanded TIL product and serial blood samples by T cell receptor beta sequencing of tumor and peripheral blood. A median non-synonymous tumor mutation burden of under 1.9 mutations per megabase was determined across the cohort by whole-exome sequencing. Enrolled patients had a median age of around 58 years (range about 38-75) and a median tumor PD-L1 proportion score of approximately 6%.

About this clone: Its binding antigen is unknown. Base qualities are not provided; no much larger clone lies one nucleotide away.

Overall study results and their limits: Clonotypes from the infused TIL partially replaced the baseline peripheral repertoire and then declined over months, and persistence showed no apparent association with response. The study protocol defined all tumor marker inferences as exploratory. Generalizability was limited because the cohort was highly selected, with more treatment-naive, never-smoker and oncogene-addicted patients included than is typical.

What the time point label conveys for this sample: pre-treatment sample, taken before nivolumab and TIL therapy. Adults with stage 4 NSCLC were enrolled in a dual-center phase I trial from 2017 to early 2020. Samples were obtained from a single-arm, open-label phase I trial in which tumor-infiltrating lymphocyte therapy with nivolumab was evaluated in advanced non-small cell lung cancer. Mononuclear cells from blood collected in EDTA tubes were isolated on a Ficoll gradient and snap-frozen as pellets, and DNA was then extracted using a Qiagen mini-prep kit. TCR beta CDR3 regions were amplified from genomic DNA with the immunoSEQ v3 hsTCRB kit using bias-controlled multiplex PCR. The TCR libraries were sequenced on an Illumina NextSeq 500 to 1.5 million to 2.5 million read pairs for survey level or about 5-6 million read pairs for deep level. The paper's processing steps were these. Clonality was reported by immunoSEQ Analyzer software, which also assigned V, D and J genes and filtered out non-productive sequences. Repertoires were compared using productive Simpson clonality and Morisita overlap index of productive TRB rearrangements between infused TIL and blood. For each clone in blood, the absolute clonotype count was estimated by multiplying the lymphocyte count by the CD3+ fraction and by the clone's productive frequency. Imported from immuneACCESS, the table was reduced by TCRdb to in-frame sequences with V and J called. These copies leave out some clones; in studies compared against another copy, an unresolved V gene accounts for under half, and the cause of the remainder is not known. The V and J calls and clone size are taken from that table; D and trimming were inferred from the DNA. The sample table holds some 60,000 clones, of which around 67% were seen once. In total, the top ten clones hold 1.5% to 2% of the sample.

From V the trimming removes 2 bases and from J it removes 0 bases, while the gene matches leave 7 bases of the junction unaccounted for. From cysteine to phenylalanine, the CDR3 is 17 amino acids long. Only CDR3 DNA is held: 51 bases, read in frame from base 1. The germline V gene (reference sequence) gives CDR1 as SGHKS and CDR2 as YYEKEE. This receptor chain uses TRBV5-5 and TRBJ2-7, with 11 bases matching TRBD2. The receptor was isolated from a person aged 25 to 85 with non-small cell lung cancer. The sample was blood, taken at baseline. The sequenced DNA is TGTGCCAGCAGCTTTAAGGGACTAGCGGTCCGCTCCTACGAGCAGTACTTC. This encodes CASSFKGLAVRSYEQYF.